These 22 T cell receptor beta chains were sequenced from one sample in a study of sequential checkpoint blockade in melanoma. Produced via immunoSEQ multiplex PCR; TCRdb's table is partial and in-frame only. The sample shows approximately 21,000 clones, roughly four fifths of them seen only once. The treatment denotes: randomized to nivolumab then ipilimumab (arm A) or the reverse (arm B). This specimen was CD8+ T cells sorted from blood (inferred from file names), taken from a patient given nivolumab and ipilimumab in sequence. All receptors derive from a human donor with melanoma.

The chain has TRBV15 and TRBJ2-1; 8 bases map to TRBD2. V shed 0 bases, J shed 4 bases, and the junction held 11 bases outside the gene matches. CDR1 is LNHNV and CDR2 is YYDKDF in the germline V gene (reference sequence). There are 18 residues in the CDR3. CDR3 DNA: TGTGCCACCAGCAGAGATAAGGCGGGGAGCGGGAGATACAATGAGCAGTTCTTC. Protein product: CATSRDKAGSGRYNEQFF. Full variable domain (missing parts from reference TRBV15 and TRBJ2-1): DAMVIQNPRYQVTQFGKPVTLSCSQTLNHNVMYWYQQKSSQAPKLLFHYYDKDFNNEADTPDNFQSRRPNTSFCFLDIRSPGLGDTAMYLCATSRDKAGSGRYNEQFFGPGTRLTVL.

The J gene is TRBJ1-1, the V gene TRBV30; possible D gene TRBD1, 5 bases. The CDR3 spans 12 residues. Trimming left V 3 bases short and J 2 bases short, with 7 bases between. CDR1 and CDR2 from the germline V gene are GTSNPN and SVGIG (reference sequence). As DNA, the CDR3 is TGTGCCTGGAGACAGGATAACACTGAAGCTTTCTTT. It is translated as CAWRQDNTEAFF.

This clone was observed a few times. This chain connects TRBV2 to TRBJ1-2, with a tentative D call TRBD1 (5 bases). Germline V gene lookup returns CDR1 SNHLY and CDR2 FYNNEI. The CDR3 contains 18 residues. Trimming removed 7 bases from V and 2 bases from J, with 26 bases in between. The CDR3 protein is CASTNFPRRQSLNYGYTF. The CDR3 DNA follows: TGTGCCAGCACCAACTTCCCTCGGAGACAGTCGCTCAACTATGGCTACACCTTC. Full variable domain (missing parts from reference TRBV2 and TRBJ1-2): EPEVTQTPSHQVTQMGQEVILRCVPISNHLYFYWYRQILGQKVEFLVSFYNNEISEKSEIFDDQFSVERPDGSNFTLKIRSTKLEDSAMYFCASTNFPRRQSLNYGYTFGSGTRLTVV.

As for this clone: Its ends do not fully match the called genes, so a read error is possible. This rearrangement joins TRBV7-9 to TRBJ2-3; D is possibly TRBD1 or TRBD2 (6 bases each). This CDR3 spans 16 amino acids. The germline V gene has CDR1 SEHNR and CDR2 FQNEAQ (reference sequence). The CDR3 loop reads CASSLGGLVSTDTQYF. CDR3 nucleotides: TGTGCCAGCAGTTTAGGGGGACTGGTTAGCACAGATACGCAGTATTTT.

In its sample, this clone was seen a few times. The V gene is TRBV11-2, the J gene TRBJ2-1, with 13 bases lining up with TRBD2. V was pared by 5 bases and J by 3 bases, with 7 bases of the junction left unmatched. Germline CDR1 SGHAT, CDR2 FQNNGV. The CDR3 has 17 amino acids. The CDR3 DNA sequence: TGTGCCAGCAGCCCCCCTGGACTAGCGGGAGACTACAATGAGCAGTTCTTC. Amino acid sequence: CASSPPGLAGDYNEQFF.

The genes are TRBV7-2 and TRBJ2-7; 7 bases line up with TRBD1. With 5 bases clipped from V and 2 bases from J, the junction kept 6 bases outside the gene matches. The germline gives CDR1 SGHTA, CDR2 FQGNSA. This CDR3 is 14 amino acids long. For the CDR3, the DNA is TGTGCCAGCAGCCCCCCGGGACAGCCCTACGAGCAGTACTTC. Its translation is CASSPPGQPYEQYF.

The genes are TRBV5-1 and TRBJ1-2; D might be TRBD1 (5 bases). The CDR3 is 13 amino acids. Trimming removed 0 bases from V and 10 bases from J, with 13 bases in between. In germline, CDR1 is SGHRS, CDR2 YFSETQ. The CDR3 loop is CASSLEGAGIYTF. CDR3 coding DNA: TGCGCCAGCAGCTTGGAAGGTGCAGGGATCTACACCTTC.

The CDR3 nucleotides are TGTGCCAGCAGCTTGTCTCTGGCTCGAAATAGCAATCAGCCCCAGCATTTT. Amino acid sequence: CASSLSLARNSNQPQHF. The chain uses TRBV5-5 and TRBJ1-5; no clear D. The CDR3 sequence is 17 residues long. V dropped 1 base and J dropped 0 bases, with 14 bases sitting between them. The germline gives CDR1 SGHKS, CDR2 YYEKEE (reference sequence). The full variable domain, rest sourced from reference TRBV5-5 and TRBJ1-5, is DAGVTQSPTHLIKTRGQQVTLRCSPISGHKSVSWYQQVLGQGPQFIFQYYEKEERGRGNFPDRFSARQFPNYSSELNVNALLLGDSALYLCASSLSLARNSNQPQHFGDGTRLSIL.

The chain has TRBV30 and TRBJ2-7; D is unresolved. The CDR3 consists of 13 residues. Germline V CDR1 and CDR2: GTSNPN, SVGIG (reference sequence). The V and J ends lost 1 base and 2 bases respectively, with 9 bases between them. The CDR3 DNA reads as TGTGCCTGGAGTGGCGGATCCGCCTACGAGCAGTACTTC. Its protein product is CAWSGGSAYEQYF.

This clone was seen once. This chain links TRBV7-2 with TRBJ2-5, with 9 positions matching TRBD1. Germline-derived CDR1 and CDR2 are SGHTA and FQGNSA. The CDR3 spans 18 residues. J was trimmed by 4 bases and V by 7 bases; bases with no gene match: 19. The chain's CDR3 is CASTLGWGPGQGRETQYF. As DNA, the CDR3 is TGTGCCAGCACCCTCGGATGGGGCCCGGGACAGGGCCGAGAGACCCAGTACTTC.

Of note for this clone: No DNA is shown, since the ends of the CDR3 on it are uncertain; the CDR3 is the one TCRdb lists. V gene TRBV28 combines with J gene TRBJ2-7; the D segment call TRBD1 is taken from the table without a DNA check. The CDR3 region is 15 residues in length, termini included. Germline CDR1 and CDR2: MDHEN and SYDVKM. This CDR3 reads CASSFGPGGIYEQYF.

The V gene is TRBV30, the J gene TRBJ2-7, with 8 bases matching TRBD2. Germline assignment: CDR1 GTSNPN and CDR2 SVGIG (reference sequence). The J segment lost 6 bases and the V segment lost 4 bases, leaving 2 bases of the junction unmatched. The CDR3 totals 11 residues. In nucleotides, the CDR3 is TGTGCCTGGACTAGCGGGCTCGAGCAGTACTTC. As protein: CAWTSGLEQYF. The complete variable domain, with remaining parts taken from reference TRBV30 and TRBJ2-7, reads SQTIHQWPATLVQPVGSPLSLECTVEGTSNPNLYWYRQAAGRGLQLLFYSVGIGQISSEVPQNLSASRPQDRQFILSSKKLLLSDSGFYLCAWTSGLEQYFGPGTRLTVT.

The V and J genes are TRBV27 and TRBJ2-7; 8 bases match TRBD1. The junction had 15 bases not matched to a gene; V was cut back by 8 bases and J by 3 bases. CDR3 length: 16 amino acids. Per the germline V gene, CDR1 is MNHEY and CDR2 is SMNVEV (reference sequence). CDR3 sequence reads: CASRPWTGSVLYEQYF. In nucleotides, the CDR3 is TGTGCCAGCCGCCCTTGGACAGGGAGCGTCCTCTACGAGCAGTACTTC.

The V gene is TRBV19, the J gene TRBJ2-1; D is possibly TRBD1 (5 bases). The CDR3 is 17 amino acids. Deletions cut 3 bases from V and 0 bases from J, with 15 bases between. From germline, CDR1 is LNHDA and CDR2 SQIVND (reference sequence). The CDR3 DNA reads TGTGCCAGTAGTATGTTCCCACTCGACAGCTCCTACAATGAGCAGTTCTTC. Protein sequence: CASSMFPLDSSYNEQFF.

This clone was detected only a few times. The chain couples TRBV9 to TRBJ2-7; TRBD1 aligns across 11 bases. The J segment lost 0 bases and the V segment lost 3 bases, leaving 2 bases of the junction unmatched. Germline V gives CDR1 SGDLS, CDR2 YYNGEE. The CDR3 contains 15 residues. The DNA of the CDR3 is TGTGCCAGCAGCGCGGGACAGGGGGGCTCCTACGAGCAGTACTTC. Protein sequence: CASSAGQGGSYEQYF.

This clone was counted a single time. The genes are TRBV18 and TRBJ2-1; TRBD1 agrees at 10 bases. V gave up 1 base and J gave up 8 bases; unmatched junction bases: 5. Germline V CDR1 and CDR2: KGHSH, LQKENI. CDR3 length: 15 residues. The CDR3 spells CASSPRQGAGDEQFF. The CDR3 DNA reads TGTGCCAGCTCACCACGACAGGGGGCCGGGGATGAGCAGTTCTTC.

The chain uses TRBV15 and TRBJ2-7; D unresolved. This CDR3 contains 14 residues. Per the germline V gene, CDR1 is LNHNV and CDR2 is YYDKDF (reference sequence). V was pared by 0 bases and J by 3 bases, with 9 bases between. The CDR3 coding sequence is TGTGCCACCAGCAGAGAGGTGGCAGACTACGAGCAGTACTTC. Amino acids: CATSREVADYEQYF.

This clone was observed once. The rearrangement joins TRBV6-5 to TRBJ2-7, with TRBD1 identical over 7 bases. The germline V gene has CDR1 MNHEY and CDR2 SVGAGI. This CDR3 region has 14 residues. The trim removed 0 bases at V and 3 bases at J, leaving 2 bases unmatched. CDR3 residues: CASSYSWTGYEQYF. The CDR3 DNA reads TGTGCCAGCAGTTACTCCTGGACAGGCTACGAGCAGTACTTC.

The chain is built from TRBV18 and TRBJ2-5; 10 bases are shared with TRBD1. The V segment lost 6 bases and the J segment 5 bases; nucleotides outside the gene matches: 9. The CDR3 has 15 residues. Germline V gene lookup returns CDR1 KGHSH and CDR2 LQKENI. The CDR3 DNA is TGTGCCAGCTCTCGACAGGGGGCACGGGAGGAGACCCAGTACTTC. The encoded protein is CASSRQGAREETQYF.

The gene calls are TRBV19 and TRBJ2-7, with D unclear. CDR1 and CDR2 (germline): LNHDA, SQIVND (reference sequence). The CDR3 spans 13 residues. V was clipped by 1 base and J by 6 bases, with 10 bases between them. The DNA of the CDR3 is TGTGCCAGTAGTATAGGCAGATCCGTCGAGCAGTACTTC. It specifies CASSIGRSVEQYF.

The genes are TRBV7-9 and TRBJ2-1; D may be TRBD2 (7 bases). The CDR3 is made up of 15 amino acids. CDR1 SEHNR and CDR2 FQNEAQ come from the germline V gene (reference sequence). Trimming shortened V by 8 bases and J by 9 bases, and 23 bases separated the two germline ends. CDR3 DNA: TGTGCCAGCCCTCCAGGGGAGGGCGTAAAGGGTGAGCAGTTCTTC. This translates into CASPPGEGVKGEQFF.

The chain recombines TRBV11-3 with TRBJ1-1; D gene uncertain. The CDR3 is 14 amino acids. Deletions cut 1 base from V and 1 base from J, with 7 bases between. Looked up from germline, CDR1 is SGHNT and CDR2 is YENEEA. CDR3 DNA: TGTGCCAGCAGCTTAGGCCCGCGGAACACTGAAGCTTTCTTT. It is translated as CASSLGPRNTEAFF.